The 6 T cell receptor beta chains below all came from one sample that was sequenced in a study of identical twins. TCRdb re-called the 5' RACE reads with MiXCR, one entry per CDR3 protein. The profile shows around 1.7 million distinct CDR3 sequences, about 31% of them singletons. The sample was cord blood. Receptors were obtained from a newborn girl in good health.

V usage is TRBV28 and J usage is TRBJ1-4, with D tentatively TRBD1 (6 bases). Germline V gene sequence: CDR1 MDHEN, CDR2 SYDVKM. V shed 8 bases and J shed 5 bases, with 18 bases lying between them. This CDR3 comprises 15 residues. The CDR3 DNA is TGTGCCAGCGGACAGTCATTACCACCCAATGAAAAACTGTTTTTT. Translation: CASGQSLPPNEKLFF.

The chain uses TRBV6-5 and TRBJ2-1; 8 bases agree with TRBD2. Per the germline V gene, CDR1 is MNHEY and CDR2 is SVGAGI. There are 14 residues in the CDR3. Trimming took 6 bases from V and 7 from J; bases not matched to a gene: 8. The CDR3 reads CASRFLGGGNEQFF. The CDR3 DNA reads TGTGCCAGCAGATTCCTCGGCGGGGGGAATGAGCAGTTCTTC.

Ten or more counts support this clonotype. An end of the junction does not agree with germline; a read error may underlie this. The chain employs TRBV7-7 and TRBJ2-1; no clear D gene. The germline CDR1 and CDR2 sequences are SSHAT and FNYEAQ (reference sequence). The CDR3 loop spans 13 amino acids. The CDR3 region has the DNA TGTGCTAGCAGCCTCCTCGATCGGAATGAGCAGTTCTTC. It yields the protein CASSLLDRNEQFF.

V and J are TRBV6-1 and TRBJ2-7, with TRBD2 matching over 11 bases. Germline V gene data show CDR1 as MNHNS and CDR2 as SASEGT. The V gene end was trimmed by 5 bases and the J gene end by 7 bases; junction bases not matched to a gene: 7. This CDR3 contains 14 residues. The CDR3 spells CASSQLAGAGEQYF. The CDR3 bases are TGTGCCAGCAGTCAACTAGCGGGAGCCGGGGAGCAGTACTTC.

The CDR3 nucleotides read TGTGCCAGCAGCCTAAGACTAGCGGGGGGTATCACAGATACGCAGTATTTT. It yields the protein CASSLRLAGGITDTQYF. This rearrangement joins TRBV9 to TRBJ2-3; 13 nucleotides agree with TRBD2. The CDR3 extends over 17 amino acids. CDR1 and CDR2 from the germline V gene are SGDLS and YYNGEE. V was clipped by 4 bases and J by 2 bases; unmatched bases: 7.

V and J are TRBV2 and TRBJ2-1, with TRBD2 matching 12 bases. This CDR3 has 14 amino acids. Trimming took 6 bases from V and 8 from J; bases not matched to a gene: 5. CDR1 is SNHLY, CDR2 FYNNEI, per germline. CDR3 region: CASRKTSGRDEQFF. CDR3 nucleotide sequence: TGTGCCAGCAGGAAGACTAGCGGGAGAGATGAGCAGTTCTTC. Using reference TRBV2 and TRBJ2-1 for the parts outside the CDR3, the full variable domain is EPEVTQTPSHQVTQMGQEVILRCVPISNHLYFYWYRQILGQKVEFLVSFYNNEISEKSEIFDDQFSVERPDGSNFTLKIRSTKLEDSAMYFCASRKTSGRDEQFFGPGTRLTVL.